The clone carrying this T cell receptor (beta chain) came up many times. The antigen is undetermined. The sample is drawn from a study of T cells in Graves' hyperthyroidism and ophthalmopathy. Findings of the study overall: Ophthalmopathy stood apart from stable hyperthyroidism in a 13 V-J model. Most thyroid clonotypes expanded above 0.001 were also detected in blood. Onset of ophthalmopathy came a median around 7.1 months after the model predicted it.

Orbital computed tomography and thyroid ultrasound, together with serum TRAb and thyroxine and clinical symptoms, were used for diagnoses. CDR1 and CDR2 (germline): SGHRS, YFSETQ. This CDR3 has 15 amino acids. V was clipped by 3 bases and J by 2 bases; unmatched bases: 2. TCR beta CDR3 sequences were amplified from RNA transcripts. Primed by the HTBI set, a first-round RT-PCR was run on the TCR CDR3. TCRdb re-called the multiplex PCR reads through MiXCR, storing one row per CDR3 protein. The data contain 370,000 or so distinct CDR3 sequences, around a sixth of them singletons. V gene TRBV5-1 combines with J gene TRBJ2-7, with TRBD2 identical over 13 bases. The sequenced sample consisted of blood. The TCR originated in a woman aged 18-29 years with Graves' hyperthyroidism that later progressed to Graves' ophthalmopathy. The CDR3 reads CASSYGTSGTYEQYF. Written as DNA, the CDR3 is TGCGCCAGCAGCTACGGGACTAGCGGGACCTACGAGCAGTACTTC.